These 20 T cell receptor beta chains originate from one sample sequenced in a study of T cell clones after liver transplantation (dated by TCRdb to the late 2010s). Libraries were built with the immunoSEQ multiplex PCR assay. TCRdb mirrors the immuneACCESS table, restricted to in-frame sequences. Some clones are absent from its copies; in checked studies, under half trace to an unresolved V gene, and the reason for the others is unknown. Here the sample has tens of thousands of clones; almost 95% occur a single time. Of the sample, 0.98% is held by the ten largest clones. Sequences were derived from CD4+ T cells from blood, sampled less than 28 months after liver transplant. The source is a human patient who received a liver transplant. After a transplant, some of the T cells may come from the graft donor.

The chain links TRBV7-3 to TRBJ2-1; a possible D gene is TRBD1 (6 bases). From germline, CDR1 is SGHTA and CDR2 FQGTGA. V was shortened by 5 bases and J by 6 bases, with 14 bases between the two germline ends. The CDR3 runs 14 residues. Here the CDR3 reads CASSPTTGINEQFF. The CDR3 nucleotides are TGTGCCAGCAGCCCTACCACAGGGATCAATGAGCAGTTCTTC.

The J gene is TRBJ2-1, the V gene TRBV7-2, with TRBD2 matching over 9 bases. Germline CDR1 reads SGHTA; CDR2 reads FQGNSA. This CDR3 region has 17 residues. Trimming took 5 bases from V and 8 from J; bases not matched to a gene: 16. CDR3 amino acids: CASSRELAGGPVYEQFF. Here the CDR3 DNA reads TGTGCCAGCAGCCGAGAACTGGCGGGAGGGCCAGTTTATGAGCAGTTCTTC.

The chain combines TRBV2 with TRBJ2-3; 14 nucleotides match TRBD2. CDR3 length equals 18 residues. Per germline, CDR1 SNHLY and CDR2 FYNNEI. V shed 6 bases and J 3 bases; nucleotides not matched to a gene: 11. As DNA, the CDR3 is TGTGCCAGCAGGGACCCACTGGGACTAGCGGGAGTAACAGATACGCAGTATTTT. Protein sequence: CASRDPLGLAGVTDTQYF.

This chain uses TRBV6-1 with TRBJ2-1; 9 nucleotides line up with TRBD2. J lost 0 bases, V lost 11 bases, and 8 bases had no gene match. This CDR3 has 15 amino acids. Germline V gene data show CDR1 as MNHNS and CDR2 as SASEGT. CDR3 nucleotide sequence: TGTGCCGTACAGCGGGAGGTTATCTCCTACAATGAGCAGTTCTTC. It yields the protein CAVQREVISYNEQFF.

The chain carries TRBV5-1 and TRBJ2-2; D is unclear. CDR1 is SGHRS and CDR2 is YFSETQ in the germline V gene. The CDR3 sequence is 13 residues long. V lost 2 bases and J lost 6, with 8 bases in between. CDR3 DNA sequence: TGCGCCAGCAGCTTAGAACTGGCCGGGGAGCTGTTTTTT. Translation gives CASSLELAGELFF.

The chain joins TRBV28 to TRBJ2-3; 7 bases line up with TRBD1. The CDR3 has 15 amino acids. Germline V lookup: CDR1 MDHEN, CDR2 SYDVKM. V was clipped by 6 bases and J by 4 bases; unmatched bases: 10. The CDR3 is CASSPQGIVADTQYF. The CDR3 DNA sequence: TGTGCCAGCAGCCCACAGGGGATAGTCGCAGATACGCAGTATTTT. Looking up the rest from reference TRBV28 and TRBJ2-3 gives the full variable domain: DVKVTQSSRYLVKRTGEKVFLECVQDMDHENMFWYRQDPGLGLRLIYFSYDVKMKEKGDIPEGYSVSREKKERFSLILESASTNQTSMYLCASSPQGIVADTQYFGPGTRLTVL.

This clone was seen a handful of times. This chain joins TRBV28 and TRBJ1-1; D not resolved. CDR3 length: 12 residues. V shed 7 bases and J shed 8 bases, with 14 bases lying between them. Germline CDR1 MDHEN, CDR2 SYDVKM. The CDR3 sequence: CASKSYRVEAFF. In DNA form, the CDR3 reads TGTGCCAGCAAATCGTACCGGGTCGAAGCTTTCTTT. Full variable domain (rest looked up from reference TRBV28 and TRBJ1-1): DVKVTQSSRYLVKRTGEKVFLECVQDMDHENMFWYRQDPGLGLRLIYFSYDVKMKEKGDIPEGYSVSREKKERFSLILESASTNQTSMYLCASKSYRVEAFFGQGTRLTVV.

V gene TRBV6-1 combines with J gene TRBJ2-3; D is perhaps TRBD1 or TRBD2 (5 bases each). Germline V gene data show CDR1 as MNHNS and CDR2 as SASEGT. The CDR3 consists of 15 residues. With 2 bases removed from V and 4 bases from J, the gap between germline ends came to 13 bases. The CDR3 loop is CASSERDVPADTQYF. The CDR3 DNA reads TGTGCCAGCAGTGAAAGGGACGTCCCCGCAGATACGCAGTATTTT.

The chain links TRBV4-1 to TRBJ2-1; unclear D gene. The CDR3 contains 15 residues. V was cut by 1 base and J by 5 bases, with 12 bases left in between. Germline V gives CDR1 MGHRA, CDR2 YSYEKL. The CDR3 sequence is CASSQAASRNNEQFF. CDR3 sequence (DNA): TGCGCCAGCAGCCAAGCGGCATCTAGGAACAATGAGCAGTTCTTC.

This chain joins TRBV28 and TRBJ1-2; the D gene is possibly TRBD1 (5 bases). V was clipped by 7 bases and J by 2 bases, with 14 bases between them. Germline CDR1 is MDHEN and CDR2 is SYDVKM. CDR3 length: 14 residues. CDR3 coding DNA: TGTGCCAGCATATCCTTAGACAGCAACTATGGCTACACCTTC. Residues: CASISLDSNYGYTF.

V and J are TRBV5-1 and TRBJ2-3; 8 nucleotides align to TRBD2. The junction had 5 bases not matched to a gene; V was cut back by 2 bases and J by 0 bases. The germline CDR1 and CDR2 sequences are SGHRS and YFSETQ. This CDR3 is 16 amino acids long. Here the CDR3 DNA reads TGCGCCAGCAGCTTTGGGTCTAGCGGGAGCACAGATACGCAGTATTTT. It encodes CASSFGSSGSTDTQYF.

The V and J genes are TRBV7-2 and TRBJ2-7, with D uncertain. The CDR3 consists of 12 residues. The germline V gene has CDR1 SGHTA and CDR2 FQGNSA. Trimming left V 3 bases short and J 3 bases short, with 6 bases between. CDR3 region: CASSFSFYEQYF. CDR3 DNA: TGTGCCAGCAGCTTTTCCTTCTACGAGCAGTACTTC.

The genes are TRBV29-1 and TRBJ2-2, with TRBD2 matching 8 bases. CDR3 length: 17 residues. Germline lookup yields CDR1 SQVTM and CDR2 ANQGSEA. The J segment lost 0 bases and the V segment lost 5 bases, leaving 11 bases of the junction unmatched. The CDR3 DNA reads as TGCAGCGTTTCTAACGCGGGGGGTTCGGCGAACACCGGGGAGCTGTTTTTT. The encoded protein is CSVSNAGGSANTGELFF.

V gene TRBV5-1 combines with J gene TRBJ1-5; no clear D gene. In germline, CDR1 is SGHRS, CDR2 YFSETQ. The CDR3 is made up of 13 amino acids. V shed 2 bases and J shed 4 bases, with 7 bases lying between them. The CDR3 nucleotides are TGCGCCAGCAGCTTCGCCGGGAATCAGCCCCAGCATTTT. The encoded protein is CASSFAGNQPQHF.

The chain's CDR3 is CASSSSRQGFYYGYTF. The CDR3 bases are TGTGCCAGCAGTTCCTCCCGACAGGGATTCTACTATGGCTACACCTTC. This sequence joins TRBV27 and TRBJ1-2; TRBD1 aligns across 7 bases. Unmatched junction bases numbered 11, after V lost 4 bases and J lost 3 bases. From germline, CDR1 is MNHEY and CDR2 SMNVEV (reference sequence). The CDR3 consists of 16 residues.

The CDR3 DNA sequence: TGTGCCAGCAGCTCGGCCGGGGGACTGAACTATGGCTACACCTTC. Residues: CASSSAGGLNYGYTF. V usage is TRBV5-6 and J usage is TRBJ1-2; tentative D call: TRBD1 (5 bases). CDR1 and CDR2 from the germline V gene are SGHDT and YYEEEE. The CDR3 is made up of 15 amino acids. Trimming took 3 bases from V and 2 from J, leaving 14 bases between them.

This clone is a singleton in its sample. J is TRBJ1-4 and V is TRBV7-9; no clear D. This CDR3 has 12 amino acids. The germline gives CDR1 SEHNR, CDR2 FQNEAQ (reference sequence). V was clipped by 5 bases and J by 7 bases, with 8 bases between them. The CDR3: CASSPQGEKLFF. The CDR3 DNA reads as TGTGCCAGCAGCCCCCAAGGTGAAAAACTGTTTTTT.

This chain joins TRBV4-2 and TRBJ2-5; D remains unclear. Germline V CDR1 and CDR2: LGHNA, YNFKEQ. The CDR3 has 13 residues. The V end lost 1 base, the J end lost 4 bases, and 7 bases lay between the germline ends. CDR3 sequence (DNA): TGTGCCAGCAGCCAAGGGGATCCAGAGACCCAGTACTTC. It encodes CASSQGDPETQYF.

This chain joins TRBV2 and TRBJ2-1; D perhaps matches TRBD2 (6 bases). The CDR3 spans 12 residues. Germline CDR1 is SNHLY and CDR2 is FYNNEI. V lost 7 bases, J lost 6 bases, and 10 bases lay in between. The CDR3 DNA reads TGTGCCAGCACCCCCGGGGGCAATGAGCAGTTCTTC. This encodes CASTPGGNEQFF.

The gene calls are TRBV2 and TRBJ2-3; weak D call: TRBD2 (6 bases). Per the germline V gene, CDR1 is SNHLY and CDR2 is FYNNEI. V lost 11 bases and J 5 bases, leaving 29 bases between the germline ends. The CDR3 spans 17 residues. The CDR3 DNA is TGTGCCGTCGACTCTGGACTCTCCTCATTTAGCGGAGATACGCAGTATTTT. Translation: CAVDSGLSSFSGDTQYF.